This T cell receptor (beta chain) was identified in a study of blood T cell repertoires in COVID-19. Study-wide background: Material from acute and convalescent COVID-19 was sourced from the United States, Italy and Spain. Nucleic acid was either cDNA or gDNA, and it came from T cells, B-cell-depleted T cells, or PBMCs.

As handled by the study authors: It was from reference gene primer amplification that nucleated cell counts were estimated. This table comes from immunoSEQ multiplex PCR, and its TCRdb copy is limited to in-frame clones, with some not included. The DNA gave D and trimming, while V, J and clone size come from that table. This sample has 200,000 to 300,000 clones, with about 80% found just once. Losses at the gene ends were 8 bases for V and 0 bases for J; bases not matched to a gene: 5. This CDR3 region has 17 residues. Germline CDR1 reads MNHEY; CDR2 reads SMNVEV (reference sequence). Sequencing used peripheral blood. The origin of this receptor is a woman aged 80 or over with acute or convalescent COVID-19. The chain joins TRBV27 to TRBJ2-2, with TRBD2 identical over 14 bases. CDR3 bases: TGTGCCAGCGGGTGGACTAGCGGGAGGTCGAACACCGGGGAGCTGTTTTTT. Its protein is CASGWTSGRSNTGELFF.